The source of this TCR beta chain is a study of blood T cell repertoires in COVID-19. Study-wide background: Sites in the United States, Italy and Spain provided acute and convalescent COVID-19 samples. Nucleic acid was either cDNA or gDNA, and it came from T cells, B-cell-depleted T cells, or PBMCs.

In the original processing: Reference gene primer amplification yielded estimated nucleated cell counts. Method: immunoSEQ multiplex PCR; TCRdb's copy keeps in-frame clones and lacks some. The V and J calls and clone size were taken over from that table, and D and trimming were inferred from the DNA. Of about 250,000 clones listed, roughly four fifths were seen once; the top ten hold approximately 4.8%. Trimming cost V 6 bases and J 2 bases; bases outside gene matches: 3. Germline V CDR1 and CDR2: WSHSY, SAAADI. This CDR3 is built from 14 residues. Sample: peripheral blood. The V gene is TRBV10-2, the J gene TRBJ1-3; 8 bases align to TRBD1. The receptor comes from a woman in her 70s with acute or convalescent COVID-19. The CDR3 DNA reads as TGCGCCAGCAGGCAGACAGGGGCTGGAAACACCATATATTTT. Encoded protein: CASRQTGAGNTIYF.